The rows below give T cell receptor beta chains drawn from one sample of a study of blood T cell repertoires in COVID-19. Some clones are missing from TCRdb's copy, which holds only in-frame ones; the method was immunoSEQ multiplex PCR. The sample comprises 75,000 to 100,000 clones, roughly 87% of which are singletons, and 4.9% rests with the top ten. The material sequenced was peripheral blood. These receptors originate from a woman older than 75 with acute or convalescent COVID-19. Both conserved end residues are part of each CDR3. The D gene is left open where the match is weak.

TRBV10-3	NA	15	TRBJ2-1	TGTGCCATCAGTCCCGGGAGAGGGGGCAACAATGAGCAGTTCTTC	CAISPGRGGNNEQFF
TRBV30	NA	14	TRBJ2-1	TGTGCCTGGAGTGTAGACAGCGTATACAATGAGCAGTTCTTC	CAWSVDSVYNEQFF
TRBV6-5	NA	14	TRBJ1-2	TGTGCCAGCAGGATGGGTGGGGGCCGCTATGGCTACACCTTC	CASRMGGGRYGYTF
TRBV6-1	NA	13	TRBJ1-1	TGTGCCAGCAGTGAGACGACCAGACAGAGGGCTTTCTTT	CASSETTRQRAFF
TRBV20-1	TRBD2	14	TRBJ2-1	TGCAGTGCTAGTAGGGCGGGGGGCTACAATGAGCAGTTCTTC	CSASRAGGYNEQFF
TRBV2	TRBD1	18	TRBJ1-6	TGTGCCAGCAGTGAAGAGACAGGGGGCTTTTCCTATAATTCACCCCTCCACTTT	CASSEETGGFSYNSPLHF
TRBV5-4	TRBD1	15	TRBJ2-1	TGTGCCAGCAGCTTGAGGGACAGGGGAAACAATGAGCAGTTCTTC	CASSLRDRGNNEQFF
TRBV3-1/TRBV3-2	TRBD1	13	TRBJ1-2	TGTGCCAGCAGCCCCAGACAGGGTCGAGGCTACACCTTC	CASSPRQGRGYTF
TRBV18	NA	16	TRBJ2-6	TGTGCCAGCTCACCAGGGGCCTCCCCTGGGGCCAACGTCCTGACTTTC	CASSPGASPGANVLTF
TRBV19	TRBD1	14	TRBJ1-5	TGTGCCAGTAGTAAGGACAGGCAGAATCAGCCCCAGCATTTT	CASSKDRQNQPQHF
TRBV3-1/TRBV3-2	NA	14	TRBJ1-4	TGTGCCAGCAGCCAATTTAGGGGGAATGAAAAACTGTTTTTT	CASSQFRGNEKLFF